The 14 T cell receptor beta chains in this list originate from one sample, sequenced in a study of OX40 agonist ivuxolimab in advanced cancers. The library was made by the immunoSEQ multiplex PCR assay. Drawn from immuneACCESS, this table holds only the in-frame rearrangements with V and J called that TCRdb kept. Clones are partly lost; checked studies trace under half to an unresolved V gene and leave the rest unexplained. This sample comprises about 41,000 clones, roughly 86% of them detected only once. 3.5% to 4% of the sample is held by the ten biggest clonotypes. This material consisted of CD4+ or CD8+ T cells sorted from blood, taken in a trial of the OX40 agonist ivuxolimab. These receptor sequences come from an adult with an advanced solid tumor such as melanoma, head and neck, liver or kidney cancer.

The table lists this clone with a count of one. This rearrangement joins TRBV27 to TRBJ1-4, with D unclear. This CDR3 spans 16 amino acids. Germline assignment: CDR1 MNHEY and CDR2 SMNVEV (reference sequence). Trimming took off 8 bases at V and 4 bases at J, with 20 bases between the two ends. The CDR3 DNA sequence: TGTGCCAGCGATTCTGCCCGACGGTTTTTTAATGAAAAACTGTTTTTT. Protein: CASDSARRFFNEKLFF.

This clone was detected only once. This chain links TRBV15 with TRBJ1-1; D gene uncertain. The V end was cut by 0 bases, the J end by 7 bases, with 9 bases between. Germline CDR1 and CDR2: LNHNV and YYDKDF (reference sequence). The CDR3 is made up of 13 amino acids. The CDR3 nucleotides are TGTGCCACCAGCAGAGATATTAAGGGTGAAGCTTTCTTT. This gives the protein CATSRDIKGEAFF.

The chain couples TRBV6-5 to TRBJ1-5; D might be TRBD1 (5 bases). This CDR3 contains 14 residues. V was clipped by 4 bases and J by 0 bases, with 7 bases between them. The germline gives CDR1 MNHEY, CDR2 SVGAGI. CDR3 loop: CASSLQDSNQPQHF. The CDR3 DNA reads TGTGCCAGCAGTTTACAGGATAGCAATCAGCCCCAGCATTTT.

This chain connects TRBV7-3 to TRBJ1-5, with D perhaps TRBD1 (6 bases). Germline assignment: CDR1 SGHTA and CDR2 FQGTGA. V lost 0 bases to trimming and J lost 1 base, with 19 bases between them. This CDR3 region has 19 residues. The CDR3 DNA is TGTGCCAGCAGCTTAACGCAGCCAGGGGAGAGGCTGAGCAATCAGCCCCAGCATTTT. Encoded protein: CASSLTQPGERLSNQPQHF.

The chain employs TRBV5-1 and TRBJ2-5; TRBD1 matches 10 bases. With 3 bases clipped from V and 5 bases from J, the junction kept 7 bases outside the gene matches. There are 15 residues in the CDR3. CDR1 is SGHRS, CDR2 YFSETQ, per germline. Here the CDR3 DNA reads TGCGCCAGCAGCTGGAAGGACAGGGGGAGGGAGACCCAGTACTTC. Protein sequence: CASSWKDRGRETQYF.

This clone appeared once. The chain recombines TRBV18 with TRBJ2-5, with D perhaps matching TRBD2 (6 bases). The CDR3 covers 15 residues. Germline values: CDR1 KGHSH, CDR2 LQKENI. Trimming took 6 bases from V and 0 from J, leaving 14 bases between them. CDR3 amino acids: CASSRRVLYQETQYF. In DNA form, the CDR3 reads TGTGCCAGCTCGAGGAGGGTGCTTTACCAAGAGACCCAGTACTTC.

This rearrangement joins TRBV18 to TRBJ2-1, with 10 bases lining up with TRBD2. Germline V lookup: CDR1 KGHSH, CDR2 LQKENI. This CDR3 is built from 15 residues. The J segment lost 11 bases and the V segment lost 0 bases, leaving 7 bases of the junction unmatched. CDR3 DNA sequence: TGTGCCAGCTCACCACCGTCTAGCGGGAGTTGGAAGCAGTTCTTC. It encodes CASSPPSSGSWKQFF.

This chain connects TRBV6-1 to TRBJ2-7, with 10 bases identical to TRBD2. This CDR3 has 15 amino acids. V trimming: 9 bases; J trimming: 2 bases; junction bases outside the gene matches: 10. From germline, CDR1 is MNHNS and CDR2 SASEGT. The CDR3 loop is CARNKRTSGTYEQYF. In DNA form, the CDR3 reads TGTGCCAGGAATAAGCGGACTAGCGGTACCTACGAGCAGTACTTC.

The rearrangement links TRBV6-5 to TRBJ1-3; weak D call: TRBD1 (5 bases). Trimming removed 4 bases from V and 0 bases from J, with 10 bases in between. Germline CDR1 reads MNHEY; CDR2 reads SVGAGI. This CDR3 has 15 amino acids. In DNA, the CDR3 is TGTGCCAGCAGTTTGGTGGGGGGCTCTGGAAACACCATATATTTT. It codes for CASSLVGGSGNTIYF.

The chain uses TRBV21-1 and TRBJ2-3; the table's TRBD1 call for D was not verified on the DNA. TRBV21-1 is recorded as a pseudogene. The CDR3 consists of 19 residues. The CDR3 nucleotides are TGTGCCAGCATCCCCCACCCGGGACAGGGGGGAGAGACTACAGATACGCAGTATTTT. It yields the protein CASIPHPGQGGETTDTQYF.

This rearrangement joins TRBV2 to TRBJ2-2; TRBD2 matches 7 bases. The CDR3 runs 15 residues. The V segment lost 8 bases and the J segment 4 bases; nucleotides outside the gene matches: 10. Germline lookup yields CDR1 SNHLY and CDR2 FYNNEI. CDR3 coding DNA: TGTGCCAGCCTCAGTGGCGGGAGTGGCACCGGGGAGCTGTTTTTT. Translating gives CASLSGGSGTGELFF.

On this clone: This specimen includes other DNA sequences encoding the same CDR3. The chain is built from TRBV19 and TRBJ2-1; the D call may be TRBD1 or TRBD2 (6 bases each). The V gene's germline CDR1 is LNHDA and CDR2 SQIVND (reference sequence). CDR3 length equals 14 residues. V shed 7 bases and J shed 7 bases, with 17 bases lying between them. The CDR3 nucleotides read TGTGCCAGTACCCAGACTAGGGGGGAGAATGAGCAGTTCTTC. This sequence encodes CASTQTRGENEQFF.

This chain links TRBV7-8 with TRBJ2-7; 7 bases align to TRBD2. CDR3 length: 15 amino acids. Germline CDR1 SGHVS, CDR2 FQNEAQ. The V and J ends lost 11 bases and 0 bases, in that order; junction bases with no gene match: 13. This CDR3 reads CAGSPLALSSYEQYF. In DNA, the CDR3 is TGTGCCGGGTCCCCACTAGCGCTCAGCTCCTACGAGCAGTACTTC.

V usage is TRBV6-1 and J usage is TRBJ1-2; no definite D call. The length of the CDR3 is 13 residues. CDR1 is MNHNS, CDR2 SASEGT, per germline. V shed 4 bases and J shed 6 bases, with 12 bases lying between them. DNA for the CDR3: TGTGCCAGCAGTGGCCGTTTGGTGGATGGCTACACCTTC. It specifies CASSGRLVDGYTF.